This TCR beta chain is from a study of blood T cell repertoires in COVID-19 (dated by TCRdb to 2020 to 2022). In the study overall: The collaborator samples originated in the United States, Italy and Spain and spanned the acute and convalescent phases of COVID-19. Where available, HLA class I and class II types were obtained from metadata supplied by the sample provider rather than from assay-based typing. The material from the prospective study consisted of cDNA or gDNA derived from T cells, B-cell-depleted T cells, or PBMCs. The dataset comprised deeply sampled blood TCRbeta repertoires from subjects exposed to, actively infected with, or recovered from COVID-19. The samples were drawn from two sources: the first 160 participants of the ongoing ImmuneRACE study, and 1,000 to 1,500 subjects contributed by 6 global collaborators. Sample metadata almost always included a de-identified subject ID, COVID-19 status, age in years and sex. The repertoires were released in a freely available public database intended as a resource for research on the immune response to SARS-CoV-2. Broader findings and caveats from the paper: How much clinical and demographic metadata was included differed by source and by participant, and the metadata was provided uncurated.

According to the germline V gene, CDR1 reads MNHEY and CDR2 reads SVGAGI. Relative to germline, V is 10 bases shorter and J is 5 bases shorter, with 23 bases between their ends. The CDR3 goes from the cysteine to the phenylalanine over 15 residues. Left in the record is the CDR3 DNA by itself, 45 bases read in frame from the first base. Notes on this clone: Its antigen is currently not known. The record has no base qualities; no much larger clone is one base away.

TCRbeta CDR3 regions were amplified from genomic DNA using the immunoSEQ Assay, a bias-controlled multiplex PCR. The published analysis was carried out like this. Nucleated cell counts per sample were estimated from amplification of reference gene primers within the assay. To quantify the absolute abundance of each unique TCRbeta CDR3 rearrangement, sequence reads were collapsed and filtered. For each sample, productive Simpson clonality was calculated as the square root of Simpson's diversity index across productive rearrangements. TCRdb stores this immuneACCESS table with in-frame sequences only. Part of the clones is absent; in the studies checked, under half of the shortfall reflects unresolved V genes, and no reason is known for the rest. V and J calls plus clone size are reproduced from that table; the DNA served to infer D and trimming. This sample is represented by 65,000 to 90,000 clones; around 76% of them were singletons. The leading ten clones occupy roughly 15% of the sample.

Whole blood was collected in K2EDTA tubes by collaborating institutions according to the institutions' own protocols. For TCRbeta analysis, collaborator samples were shipped as frozen whole blood, as isolated PBMCs, or as DNA extracted from either sample type. This chain joins TRBV6-5 to TRBJ2-5; the D segment could be TRBD2, given 7 matching bases. The clonotype was recovered from a man between 70 and 80 years old with active or convalescent COVID-19. Sequenced: peripheral blood. For the CDR3, the sequence is CATFQGGGMSETQYF. In nucleotides, the sequence is TGTGCCACCTTCCAGGGAGGGGGTATGAGTGAGACCCAGTACTTC.